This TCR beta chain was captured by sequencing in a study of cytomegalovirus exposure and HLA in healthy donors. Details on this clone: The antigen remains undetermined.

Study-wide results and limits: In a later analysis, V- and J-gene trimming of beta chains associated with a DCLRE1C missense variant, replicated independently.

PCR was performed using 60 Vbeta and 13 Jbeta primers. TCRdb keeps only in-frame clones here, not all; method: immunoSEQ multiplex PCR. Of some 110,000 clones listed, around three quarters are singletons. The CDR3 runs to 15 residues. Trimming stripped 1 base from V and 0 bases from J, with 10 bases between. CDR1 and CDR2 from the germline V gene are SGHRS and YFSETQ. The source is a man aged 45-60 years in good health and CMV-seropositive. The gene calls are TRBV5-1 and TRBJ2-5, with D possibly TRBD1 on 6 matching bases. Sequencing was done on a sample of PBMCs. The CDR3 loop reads CASSLTGPYQETQYF. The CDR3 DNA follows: TGCGCCAGCAGCTTGACAGGGCCCTACCAAGAGACCCAGTACTTC.